The rows below give T cell receptor beta chains drawn from one sample of a study of blood T cell repertoires in COVID-19. The protocol was immunoSEQ multiplex PCR, while the TCRdb copy is restricted to in-frame clones and leaves out a portion. In the table there are about 370,000 clones, over 75% of which are singletons. Sequencing used PBMCs or T cells enriched from blood (not recorded which). Receptor source: a man aged 18-30 years who had recovered from COVID-19. The CDR3 runs from the conserved cysteine through the conserved F or W. D genes are given only for firm matches. Clone sizes are given selectively: once, few, many, or a class where the clone is expanded.

v_gene: TRBV28; j_gene: TRBJ2-1; d_gene: NA; abundance: NA; CDR3aa: CASSLLLGAGSDNEQFF; CDR3nt: TGTGCCAGCAGTTTATTACTTGGGGCCGGGAGTGACAATGAGCAGTTCTTC
v_gene: TRBV6-2/TRBV6-3; j_gene: TRBJ1-1; d_gene: NA; abundance: NA; CDR3aa: CASSYRGLMNTEAFF; CDR3nt: TGTGCCAGCAGTTACAGGGGACTTATGAACACTGAAGCTTTCTTT
v_gene: TRBV6-5; j_gene: TRBJ1-5; d_gene: NA; abundance: NA; CDR3aa: CASSQGGFGPQHF; CDR3nt: TGTGCCAGCAGTCAGGGAGGATTCGGGCCCCAGCATTTT
v_gene: TRBV19; j_gene: TRBJ1-2; d_gene: TRBD1; abundance: NA; CDR3aa: CASSIGAGGIGYTF; CDR3nt: TGTGCCAGTAGTATAGGTGCAGGGGGGATCGGCTACACCTTC
v_gene: TRBV7-9; j_gene: TRBJ1-1; d_gene: TRBD1; abundance: NA; CDR3aa: CASSTDRGGTKNTEAFF; CDR3nt: TGTGCCAGCAGCACGGACAGGGGTGGGACTAAGAACACTGAAGCTTTCTTT
v_gene: TRBV10-3; j_gene: TRBJ1-2; d_gene: NA; abundance: NA; CDR3aa: CAISESGTQFNYGYTF; CDR3nt: TGTGCCATCAGTGAGTCTGGGACTCAATTTAACTATGGCTACACCTTC
v_gene: TRBV18; j_gene: TRBJ1-1; d_gene: NA; abundance: NA; CDR3aa: CASSPPSTNTEAFF; CDR3nt: TGTGCCAGCTCACCTCCTAGCACGAACACTGAAGCTTTCTTT
v_gene: TRBV9; j_gene: TRBJ2-1; d_gene: NA; abundance: NA; CDR3aa: CASTYSWEDEQFF; CDR3nt: TGTGCCAGCACCTATTCCTGGGAGGATGAGCAGTTCTTC
v_gene: TRBV2; j_gene: TRBJ2-5; d_gene: TRBD2; abundance: NA; CDR3aa: CASSSSGVGRGSGGQETQYF; CDR3nt: TGTGCCAGCAGTAGTAGCGGGGTTGGGCGGGGGAGTGGCGGTCAAGAGACCCAGTACTTC
v_gene: TRBV5-1; j_gene: TRBJ1-5; d_gene: NA; abundance: NA; CDR3aa: CASSLDPGQPQHF; CDR3nt: TGCGCCAGCAGCTTGGATCCGGGTCAGCCCCAGCATTTT
v_gene: TRBV7-8; j_gene: TRBJ2-7; d_gene: TRBD2; abundance: once; CDR3aa: CASSLGRASGFHEQYF; CDR3nt: TGTGCCAGCAGCTTAGGTCGGGCTAGCGGGTTCCACGAGCAGTACTTC
v_gene: TRBV3-1/TRBV3-2; j_gene: TRBJ1-5; d_gene: NA; abundance: NA; CDR3aa: CASSQGQGSNQPQHF; CDR3nt: TGTGCCAGCAGCCAAGGGCAGGGGAGCAATCAGCCCCAGCATTTT
v_gene: TRBV9; j_gene: TRBJ2-5; d_gene: TRBD1; abundance: NA; CDR3aa: CASSVSQGQKETQYF; CDR3nt: TGTGCCAGCAGCGTTTCACAGGGGCAGAAGGAGACCCAGTACTTC
v_gene: TRBV4-1; j_gene: TRBJ1-1; d_gene: NA; abundance: NA; CDR3aa: CASSPPGVGEGTEAFF; CDR3nt: TGCGCCAGCAGCCCTCCAGGGGTCGGTGAGGGTACTGAAGCTTTCTTT
v_gene: TRBV10-3; j_gene: TRBJ1-1; d_gene: NA; abundance: many; CDR3aa: CAISVGANTEAFF; CDR3nt: TGTGCCATCAGTGTAGGGGCGAACACTGAAGCTTTCTTT
v_gene: TRBV19; j_gene: TRBJ1-5; d_gene: TRBD1; abundance: NA; CDR3aa: CASSIGQGLQPQHF; CDR3nt: TGTGCCAGTAGTATAGGACAGGGGTTACAGCCCCAGCATTTT
v_gene: TRBV5-1; j_gene: TRBJ2-1; d_gene: TRBD2; abundance: NA; CDR3aa: CASSLVVGSGRTYNEQFF; CDR3nt: TGCGCCAGCAGCTTGGTGGTAGGTAGCGGGAGAACTTACAATGAGCAGTTCTTC
v_gene: TRBV12-3/TRBV12-4; j_gene: TRBJ1-4; d_gene: NA; abundance: NA; CDR3aa: CASSLIDSQLFF; CDR3nt: TGTGCCAGCAGTTTAATTGACAGCCAACTGTTTTTT
v_gene: TRBV11-2; j_gene: TRBJ1-4; d_gene: TRBD1; abundance: NA; CDR3aa: CASTPGDSFNEKLFF; CDR3nt: TGTGCCAGCACCCCCGGGGACAGTTTTAATGAAAAACTGTTTTTT
v_gene: TRBV28; j_gene: TRBJ2-4; d_gene: NA; abundance: once; CDR3aa: CASSLGRNIQYF; CDR3nt: TGTGCCAGCAGTTTAGGGCGAAACATTCAGTACTTC
v_gene: TRBV29-1; j_gene: TRBJ1-1; d_gene: NA; abundance: NA; CDR3aa: CSVDREGSTEAFF; CDR3nt: TGCAGCGTTGACAGGGAAGGTAGCACTGAAGCTTTCTTT
v_gene: TRBV19; j_gene: TRBJ2-7; d_gene: TRBD2; abundance: NA; CDR3aa: CASSAREGSYEQYF; CDR3nt: TGTGCCAGTAGTGCCCGGGAGGGATCCTACGAGCAGTACTTC
v_gene: TRBV6-4; j_gene: TRBJ2-5; d_gene: TRBD1; abundance: NA; CDR3aa: CASSPPGQLEETQYF; CDR3nt: TGTGCCAGCAGTCCCCCGGGACAGCTTGAAGAGACCCAGTACTTC
v_gene: TRBV7-8; j_gene: TRBJ2-2; d_gene: TRBD2; abundance: many; CDR3aa: CASSLAGGLATGELFF; CDR3nt: TGTGCCAGCAGCTTAGCGGGAGGGCTCGCCACCGGGGAGCTGTTTTTT
v_gene: TRBV7-9; j_gene: TRBJ1-1; d_gene: TRBD1; abundance: NA; CDR3aa: CASSVLGTARVKNTEAFF; CDR3nt: TGTGCCAGCAGCGTACTAGGGACAGCGAGGGTTAAGAACACTGAAGCTTTCTTT
v_gene: TRBV9; j_gene: TRBJ2-1; d_gene: NA; abundance: NA; CDR3aa: CASSAPQGLAHEQFF; CDR3nt: TGTGCCAGCAGCGCACCTCAGGGATTGGCCCATGAGCAGTTCTTC
v_gene: TRBV7-2; j_gene: TRBJ1-2; d_gene: NA; abundance: NA; CDR3aa: CASSLASPRGGGYGYTF; CDR3nt: TGTGCCAGCAGCTTAGCGTCCCCAAGGGGGGGAGGCTATGGCTACACCTTC
v_gene: TRBV18; j_gene: TRBJ2-7; d_gene: TRBD1; abundance: NA; CDR3aa: CASSPRTGGSPYEQYF; CDR3nt: TGTGCCAGCTCACCCAGGACAGGGGGCTCCCCCTACGAGCAGTACTTC
v_gene: TRBV6-5; j_gene: TRBJ1-2; d_gene: TRBD1; abundance: NA; CDR3aa: CASTSRGRNYGYTF; CDR3nt: TGTGCCAGCACTAGTAGGGGGCGAAACTATGGCTACACCTTC
v_gene: TRBV25-1; j_gene: TRBJ1-2; d_gene: TRBD1; abundance: NA; CDR3aa: CASSSAGTVYGYTF; CDR3nt: TGTGCCAGCAGTAGCGCCGGGACAGTCTATGGCTACACCTTC
v_gene: TRBV6-5; j_gene: TRBJ1-2; d_gene: NA; abundance: NA; CDR3aa: CASSSPPVYGYTF; CDR3nt: TGTGCCAGCAGTTCCCCCCCAGTTTATGGCTACACCTTC
v_gene: TRBV28; j_gene: TRBJ1-5; d_gene: TRBD1; abundance: NA; CDR3aa: CASSTPDRDQPQHF; CDR3nt: TGTGCCAGCAGTACCCCGGACAGGGATCAGCCCCAGCATTTT
v_gene: TRBV7-2; j_gene: TRBJ2-7; d_gene: TRBD2; abundance: NA; CDR3aa: CASSQTSGYEQYF; CDR3nt: TGTGCCAGCAGCCAGACTAGCGGCTACGAGCAGTACTTC
v_gene: TRBV28; j_gene: TRBJ2-7; d_gene: NA; abundance: NA; CDR3aa: CASSAAYEQYF; CDR3nt: TGTGCCAGCAGTGCTGCGTACGAGCAGTACTTC
v_gene: TRBV6-5; j_gene: TRBJ1-1; d_gene: NA; abundance: NA; CDR3aa: CASSYGELNTEAFF; CDR3nt: TGTGCCAGCAGTTATGGAGAGCTGAACACTGAAGCTTTCTTT
v_gene: TRBV27; j_gene: TRBJ2-7; d_gene: TRBD1; abundance: NA; CDR3aa: CASSLRGDSYEQYF; CDR3nt: TGTGCCAGCAGTTTAAGAGGGGACAGCTACGAGCAGTACTTC
v_gene: TRBV28; j_gene: TRBJ2-7; d_gene: NA; abundance: NA; CDR3aa: CASSIPSRLSYEQYF; CDR3nt: TGTGCCAGCAGCATCCCTAGCCGCCTCTCCTACGAGCAGTACTTC
v_gene: TRBV18; j_gene: TRBJ1-5; d_gene: NA; abundance: NA; CDR3aa: CASSPQSGVSTQPQHF; CDR3nt: TGTGCCAGCTCACCACAAAGCGGTGTTTCCACTCAGCCCCAGCATTTT
v_gene: TRBV2; j_gene: TRBJ1-2; d_gene: NA; abundance: NA; CDR3aa: CASSERTALLYGYTF; CDR3nt: TGTGCCAGCAGTGAAAGGACAGCCCTACTCTATGGCTACACCTTC
v_gene: TRBV19; j_gene: TRBJ1-5; d_gene: TRBD1; abundance: many; CDR3aa: CASRMTGVGNQPQHF; CDR3nt: TGTGCCAGTAGGATGACAGGGGTCGGCAATCAGCCCCAGCATTTT
v_gene: TRBV9; j_gene: TRBJ2-1; d_gene: NA; abundance: NA; CDR3aa: CASSVDFDEQFF; CDR3nt: TGTGCCAGCAGCGTAGATTTCGATGAGCAGTTCTTC
v_gene: TRBV5-1; j_gene: TRBJ1-1; d_gene: NA; abundance: NA; CDR3aa: CASSTSGLNTEAFF; CDR3nt: TGCGCCAGCAGTACTAGTGGATTGAACACTGAAGCTTTCTTT
v_gene: TRBV5-1; j_gene: TRBJ1-3; d_gene: NA; abundance: NA; CDR3aa: CASSLAGGVSGNTIYF; CDR3nt: TGCGCCAGCAGCTTGGCAGGAGGGGTCTCTGGAAACACCATATATTTT
v_gene: TRBV4-1; j_gene: TRBJ1-2; d_gene: NA; abundance: NA; CDR3aa: CASSRFSGVHGYTF; CDR3nt: TGCGCCAGCAGCCGATTTTCAGGGGTCCATGGCTACACCTTC
v_gene: TRBV11-2; j_gene: TRBJ2-5; d_gene: NA; abundance: NA; CDR3aa: CASSLGQSGETQYF; CDR3nt: TGTGCCAGCAGCTTAGGGCAGTCAGGGGAGACCCAGTACTTC
v_gene: TRBV5-8; j_gene: TRBJ1-6; d_gene: NA; abundance: NA; CDR3aa: CASSFSGRDNSPLHF; CDR3nt: TGTGCCAGCAGCTTCTCCGGGAGAGATAATTCACCCCTCCACTTT
v_gene: TRBV5-1; j_gene: TRBJ1-1; d_gene: NA; abundance: NA; CDR3aa: CASSLGLSAGDTEAFF; CDR3nt: TGCGCCAGCAGCTTGGGTCTGAGCGCAGGGGACACTGAAGCTTTCTTT
v_gene: TRBV2; j_gene: TRBJ2-5; d_gene: TRBD1; abundance: NA; CDR3aa: CASTRDRSQETQYF; CDR3nt: TGTGCCAGCACCCGGGACAGGAGCCAAGAGACCCAGTACTTC
v_gene: TRBV11-2; j_gene: TRBJ1-1; d_gene: TRBD1; abundance: NA; CDR3aa: CASSPRTGDTEAFF; CDR3nt: TGTGCCAGCAGCCCTCGGACAGGGGACACTGAAGCTTTCTTT